The 27 T cell receptor beta chains below were found in one sample sequenced in a study of T cell changes during pregnancy in multiple sclerosis. TCRdb's copy holds only in-frame clones and misses some; the assay was immunoSEQ multiplex PCR. The profile shows fewer than 45,000 clones, 88% of them singletons. The sample consisted of CD8+ T cells from peripheral blood mononuclear cells, taken in the third trimester of pregnancy. Every receptor here comes from a female donor with multiple sclerosis, enrolled in a pregnancy study.

This sequence joins TRBV2 and TRBJ1-5, with 8 bases fitting TRBD1. The germline CDR1 and CDR2 sequences are SNHLY and FYNNEI. This CDR3 is built from 18 residues. The trim removed 5 bases at V and 2 bases at J, leaving 14 bases unmatched. CDR3 residues: CASSTGTGYVRRNQPQHF. The CDR3 region has the DNA TGTGCCAGCAGTACCGGGACAGGTTATGTTCGACGCAATCAGCCCCAGCATTTT.

The table lists this clone with a count of one. The chain carries TRBV2 and TRBJ1-2; D call uncertain. This CDR3 is 11 amino acids long. In germline, CDR1 is SNHLY, CDR2 FYNNEI. The germline V and J ends were trimmed by 8 bases and 6 bases, with 10 bases remaining between them. The CDR3 loop reads CASDGGDGYTF. The CDR3 coding sequence is TGTGCCAGCGACGGCGGGGATGGCTACACCTTC.

This sequence joins TRBV5-1 and TRBJ1-4; no firm D call. The germline V gene encodes CDR1 SGHRS and CDR2 YFSETQ. Trimming left V 0 bases short and J 14 bases short, with 14 bases between. This CDR3 region has 13 residues. The CDR3 region has the DNA TGCGCCAGCAGCTTGGCCGCGAACCTTCGTCTGTTTTTT. As protein: CASSLAANLRLFF. The whole variable domain, remainder taken from reference TRBV5-1 and TRBJ1-4, is KAGVTQTPRYLIKTRGQQVTLSCSPISGHRSVSWYQQTPGQGLQFLFEYFSETQRNKGNFPGRFSGRQFSNSRSEMNVSTLELGDSALYLCASSLAANLRLFFGSGTQLSVL.

The J gene is TRBJ1-3, the V gene TRBV27, with TRBD1 as a possible D gene (6 bases). The CDR3 has 14 residues. The germline V gene encodes CDR1 MNHEY and CDR2 SMNVEV (reference sequence). V was shortened by 3 bases and J by 8 bases, with 14 bases between the two germline ends. The CDR3 DNA reads as TGTGCCAGCAGTTTGTCAGGGGCTGGTGACACCATATATTTT. Protein product: CASSLSGAGDTIYF.

The chain has TRBV13 and TRBJ1-2, with TRBD1 matching over 12 bases. Germline CDR1 reads PRHDT; CDR2 reads FYEKMQ (reference sequence). V was pared by 2 bases and J by 7 bases, with 8 bases of the junction left unmatched. The CDR3 extends over 16 amino acids. The CDR3 reads CASSLFGTGGIVGYTF. DNA for the CDR3: TGTGCCAGCAGCTTATTTGGGACAGGGGGCATCGTTGGCTACACCTTC. Complete variable domain (other parts from reference TRBV13 and TRBJ1-2): AAGVIQSPRHLIKEKRETATLKCYPIPRHDTVYWYQQGPGQDPQFLISFYEKMQSDKGSIPDRFSAQQFSDYHSELNMSSLELGDSALYFCASSLFGTGGIVGYTFGSGTRLTVV.

The rearrangement links TRBV6-5 to TRBJ2-1; TRBD2 might be the D (6 bases). This CDR3 has 13 amino acids. Germline assignment: CDR1 MNHEY and CDR2 SVGAGI. Trimming cost V 5 bases and J 4 bases, with 9 bases left between them. Written as DNA, the CDR3 is TGTGCCAGCAGTACCCGGGAGTACAATGAGCAGTTCTTC. Protein product: CASSTREYNEQFF.

CDR3 nucleotides: TGTGCCAGCAGTCCGTTGACTAGCGGCTACACAGATACGCAGTATTTT. It specifies CASSPLTSGYTDTQYF. This chain uses TRBV28 with TRBJ2-3; 9 nucleotides match TRBD2. V lost 5 bases, J lost 2 bases, and 8 bases stayed unmatched. This CDR3 is built from 16 residues. Germline CDR1 is MDHEN and CDR2 is SYDVKM. Supplemented by reference TRBV28 and TRBJ2-3, the full variable domain reads DVKVTQSSRYLVKRTGEKVFLECVQDMDHENMFWYRQDPGLGLRLIYFSYDVKMKEKGDIPEGYSVSREKKERFSLILESASTNQTSMYLCASSPLTSGYTDTQYFGPGTRLTVL.

This chain links TRBV2 with TRBJ2-2, with 7 bases matching TRBD1. The V gene end was trimmed by 6 bases and the J gene end by 0 bases; junction bases not matched to a gene: 10. The CDR3 covers 17 residues. In germline, CDR1 is SNHLY, CDR2 FYNNEI. The DNA for the CDR3 is TGTGCCAGCAGGTCCCCGGATCAGGGGGCGAACACCGGGGAGCTGTTTTTT. Amino acids: CASRSPDQGANTGELFF.

The CDR3 loop reads CASSGPRGQETQYF. CDR3 DNA sequence: TGTGCCAGCAGCGGCCCCAGGGGGCAAGAGACCCAGTACTTC. This chain links TRBV9 with TRBJ2-5; 7 bases agree with TRBD1. The germline V gene encodes CDR1 SGDLS and CDR2 YYNGEE. The CDR3 runs to 14 residues. V gave up 3 bases and J gave up 2 bases; unmatched junction bases: 4.

The chain recombines TRBV6-5 with TRBJ1-1; 8 nucleotides align to TRBD1. The J segment lost 1 base and the V segment lost 2 bases, leaving 0 bases of the junction unmatched. CDR1 is MNHEY and CDR2 is SVGAGI in the germline V gene. This CDR3 spans 14 amino acids. DNA for the CDR3: TGTGCCAGCAGTTACGGACAGGGGAACACTGAAGCTTTCTTT. It specifies CASSYGQGNTEAFF.

The rearrangement uses TRBV6-1 and TRBJ1-1; a weak D match, TRBD1 (6 bases). Trimming left V 7 bases short and J 3 bases short, with 15 bases between. The CDR3 loop spans 14 amino acids. Germline V gene sequence: CDR1 MNHNS, CDR2 SASEGT. CDR3: CASTPGGSYTEAFF. The CDR3 DNA sequence: TGTGCCAGCACCCCTGGGGGCAGTTACACTGAAGCTTTCTTT.

The rearrangement joins TRBV10-2 to TRBJ2-7, with D possibly matching TRBD2 (7 bases). Looked up from germline, CDR1 is WSHSY and CDR2 is SAAADI. Trimming removed 8 bases from V and 7 bases from J, with 24 bases in between. The CDR3 contains 15 residues. The CDR3 loop reads CASFSEGGVVGEQYF. CDR3 DNA: TGCGCCAGCTTCTCAGAGGGGGGGGTAGTGGGAGAGCAGTACTTC.

On this clone itself: At one end, the junction sequence differs from germline, possibly due to a read error. CDR3: CAGSPALGGGHTGELFF. The CDR3 nucleotides read TGTGCCGGCAGCCCCGCCCTAGGCGGGGGGCATACCGGGGAGCTGTTTTTT. V and J are TRBV5-4 and TRBJ2-2, with 8 positions matching TRBD2. The CDR3 spans 17 residues. The germline gives CDR1 SGHNT, CDR2 YYREEE (reference sequence).

This chain connects TRBV27 to TRBJ2-3; TRBD1 might be the D (5 bases). Germline V gene sequence: CDR1 MNHEY, CDR2 SMNVEV (reference sequence). The CDR3 spans 13 residues. Between the trimmed V and J ends, which lost 5 bases and 10 bases, there was a span of 16 bases. CDR3 in DNA: TGTGCCAGCAGTCCAATGGAAGGGGCAGCGCAGTATTTT. Translating it yields CASSPMEGAAQYF.

This clone was observed a handful of times. The gene calls are TRBV2 and TRBJ2-3; 9 bases are a match to TRBD2. The germline gives CDR1 SNHLY, CDR2 FYNNEI. This CDR3 region has 16 residues. Losses at the gene ends were 10 bases for V and 4 bases for J; bases not matched to a gene: 15. The CDR3 spells CATPLNPSGGSDTQYF. The CDR3 coding sequence is TGTGCCACCCCCCTAAATCCCAGCGGGGGGTCAGATACGCAGTATTTT.

This clone appeared a single time. The chain uses TRBV5-5 and TRBJ1-3; 9 nucleotides line up with TRBD1. Trimming cost V 4 bases and J 8 bases; bases outside gene matches: 10. CDR3 length: 15 residues. The V gene's germline CDR1 is SGHKS and CDR2 YYEKEE (reference sequence). The CDR3 region is CASSIPTGGYYTIYF. CDR3 bases: TGTGCCAGCAGCATACCGACAGGGGGTTACTACACCATATATTTT. The entire variable domain, with the rest obtained from reference TRBV5-5 and TRBJ1-3, is as follows: DAGVTQSPTHLIKTRGQQVTLRCSPISGHKSVSWYQQVLGQGPQFIFQYYEKEERGRGNFPDRFSARQFPNYSSELNVNALLLGDSALYLCASSIPTGGYYTIYFGEGSWLTVV.

The chain recombines TRBV7-8 with TRBJ2-7; possible D gene TRBD1, 6 bases. V was trimmed by 5 bases and J by 1 base, leaving 15 bases between them. Germline values: CDR1 SGHVS, CDR2 FQNEAQ. This CDR3 comprises 15 residues. CDR3 coding DNA: TGTGCCAGCAGCCCATGGGACACCCCTTCCTACGAGCAGTACTTC. Residues: CASSPWDTPSYEQYF.

V gene TRBV4-2 combines with J gene TRBJ2-3, with TRBD2 identical over 9 bases. The CDR3 is made up of 17 amino acids. Germline CDR1 LGHNA, CDR2 YNFKEQ. J gave up 2 bases and V 2 bases, and 8 bases lay outside the gene matches. DNA of the CDR3: TGTGCCAGCAGCCAAAGCGTTAGCGGGGGATACACAGATACGCAGTATTTT. This encodes CASSQSVSGGYTDTQYF.

The chain recombines TRBV28 with TRBJ2-1; D call uncertain. This CDR3 is built from 10 residues. In germline, CDR1 is MDHEN, CDR2 SYDVKM. V lost 8 bases to trimming and J lost 5 bases, with 4 bases between them. CDR3 coding DNA: TGTGCCAGCGGCAACAATGAGCAGTTCTTC. This encodes CASGNNEQFF.

V and J are TRBV7-3 and TRBJ2-3, with TRBD1 matching over 12 bases. Germline trimming cut 5 bases from V and 4 bases from J; bases unmatched to any gene: 7. The CDR3 length is 16 residues. Germline V gene sequence: CDR1 SGHTA, CDR2 FQGTGA. This CDR3 is CASSPWDRGLADTQYF. CDR3 sequence (DNA): TGTGCCAGCAGCCCATGGGACAGGGGGCTGGCAGATACGCAGTATTTT.

This clone was picked up a small number of times. The chain uses TRBV7-6 and TRBJ1-6; no clear D. V was cut by 4 bases and J by 8 bases, with 9 bases left in between. CDR3 length: 13 residues. Germline-derived CDR1 and CDR2 are SGHVS and FNYEAQ. The CDR3 DNA is TGTGCCAGCAGCTCCTTCCGAGATTCACCCCTCCACTTT. It is translated as CASSSFRDSPLHF.

The CDR3 sequence: CASSVNGLKEKLFF. The CDR3 DNA follows: TGTGCCAGCAGCGTAAACGGGTTGAAGGAAAAACTGTTTTTT. The J gene is TRBJ1-4, the V gene TRBV9; no clear D. Germline V lookup: CDR1 SGDLS, CDR2 YYNGEE. CDR3 size: 14 residues. V dropped 1 base and J dropped 8 bases, with 12 bases sitting between them.

The chain combines TRBV4-1 with TRBJ2-1; 11 nucleotides align to TRBD2. The V gene end was trimmed by 0 bases and the J gene end by 8 bases; junction bases not matched to a gene: 3. The germline gives CDR1 MGHRA, CDR2 YSYEKL. The CDR3 is 15 residues long. CDR3 region: CASSQEPSGGYEQFF. CDR3 nucleotide sequence: TGCGCCAGCAGCCAAGAACCTAGCGGGGGGTATGAGCAGTTCTTC.

The chain combines TRBV28 with TRBJ1-1; D is unresolved. Between the trimmed V and J ends, which lost 7 bases and 7 bases, there was a span of 10 bases. The CDR3 spans 11 residues. Germline V gene data show CDR1 as MDHEN and CDR2 as SYDVKM. CDR3: CASTSGVEAFF. The CDR3 coding sequence is TGTGCCAGCACGTCGGGAGTTGAAGCTTTCTTT.

This clone was recorded a few times. The chain employs TRBV25-1 and TRBJ2-7; D unclear. Looked up from germline, CDR1 is MGHDK and CDR2 is SYGVNS. There are 11 residues in the CDR3. V was pared by 6 bases and J by 0 bases, with 3 bases between. The CDR3 bases are TGTGCCAGCAGCAGCTCCTACGAGCAGTACTTC. Its protein product is CASSSSYEQYF.

Only a few counts were recorded for this clone. This sequence joins TRBV4-2 and TRBJ2-7; maybe TRBD1 (5 bases). The CDR3 extends over 15 amino acids. Germline-derived CDR1 and CDR2 are LGHNA and YNFKEQ. Trimming removed 1 base at V and 5 bases at J, with 15 bases between. This chain's CDR3 is CASSQGLTVPDEQYF. The CDR3 bases are TGTGCCAGCAGCCAAGGGTTGACAGTGCCCGACGAGCAGTACTTC.

The chain employs TRBV2 and TRBJ1-6; no clear D. V lost 7 bases to trimming and J lost 7 bases, with 11 bases between them. The V gene's germline CDR1 is SNHLY and CDR2 FYNNEI. The CDR3 consists of 13 residues. CDR3 residues: CASNGKLNSPLHF. The CDR3 DNA reads TGTGCCAGCAACGGTAAATTAAATTCACCCCTCCACTTT.